This T cell receptor beta chain was sequenced during a study of primary melanoma T cells and metastatic recurrence. Overall study: Primary melanomas here were stage T2 to T4, over 1 mm thick.

The CDR3 extends over 13 amino acids. The V gene lost 3 bases and the J gene lost 7 bases, with 13 bases spanning the gap. The V gene's germline CDR1 is SQVTM and CDR2 ANQGSEA. Repertoires were generated with immunoSEQ multiplex PCR, while TCRdb's copy carries only in-frame clones and drops some. The table lists over a thousand clones, 77% of them singletons. Worth noting for this clone: Antigen: not known.

Findings of the study overall: Adding T-cell fraction to thickness reportedly best improved survival prediction.

The sequence was obtained from a human donor with melanoma. Sequenced input: melanoma tumor tissue. The chain employs TRBV29-1 and TRBJ1-5; D ambiguous. In DNA, the CDR3 is TGCAGCGTTGAGGAGACGGCGAACCAGCCCCAGCATTTT. The encoded protein is CSVEETANQPQHF.